The 30 T cell receptor beta chains below were found in one sample sequenced in a study of lymphopenia after photon versus proton radiotherapy. TCRdb's table, derived via immunoSEQ multiplex PCR, lists solely in-frame clones and lacks some. The table includes some 4,700 clones, around two thirds detected once. The input for sequencing was peripheral blood, taken from a patient treated with proton-based radiotherapy. These receptors originate from a man older than 75 with esophageal cancer.

This clone was recorded a few times. V usage is TRBV28 and J usage is TRBJ1-2; TRBD1 might be the D (6 bases). This CDR3 spans 16 amino acids. Germline lookup yields CDR1 MDHEN and CDR2 SYDVKM. V was pared by 3 bases and J by 8 bases, with 22 bases between. The CDR3 region has the DNA TGTGCCAGCAGTTTGGATTGGGACATCTTAAAGGAAGGCTACACCTTC. It codes for CASSLDWDILKEGYTF.

The rearrangement links TRBV6-6 to TRBJ2-7; 8 bases line up with TRBD1. The CDR3 length is 13 residues. Trimming cost V 7 bases and J 6 bases; bases outside gene matches: 8. CDR1 and CDR2 from the germline V gene are MNHNY and SVGAGI (reference sequence). CDR3 DNA sequence: TGTGCCAGCATCGGCAGGGGGCAGAGCGAGCAGTACTTC. Amino acids: CASIGRGQSEQYF.

This clone came up a few times. This chain uses TRBV27 with TRBJ2-7; tentatively, D is TRBD1 (5 bases). V lost 6 bases to trimming and J lost 7 bases, with 22 bases between them. There are 15 residues in the CDR3. Germline V CDR1 and CDR2: MNHEY, SMNVEV (reference sequence). The CDR3 sequence: CASSRLQGTILEQYF. The CDR3 DNA follows: TGTGCCAGCAGCCGACTTCAGGGTACAATTTTGGAGCAGTACTTC.

V is TRBV12-5 and J is TRBJ2-6; 11 bases are a match to TRBD1. V shed 3 bases and J 1 base; nucleotides not matched to a gene: 5. Germline V gives CDR1 LGHNT, CDR2 FRNRAP. This CDR3 is 18 amino acids long. CDR3 residues: CASGFSGTGGSGANVLTF. The CDR3 DNA reads TGTGCTAGTGGTTTCAGCGGGACAGGGGGTTCTGGGGCCAACGTCCTGACTTTC.

In the case of this clone: The same CDR3 also results from other DNA sequences found in this sample. The chain carries TRBV5-1 and TRBJ1-4; TRBD1 might be the D (5 bases). Germline V CDR1 and CDR2: SGHRS, YFSETQ. CDR3 length equals 15 residues. Trimming removed 0 bases from V and 8 bases from J, with 14 bases in between. The CDR3 nucleotides are TGCGCCAGCAGCTTGGCTGGGGGGACGAACGAAAAACTGTTTTTT. Its translation is CASSLAGGTNEKLFF.

This chain uses TRBV27 with TRBJ2-5; D not certain. The DNA end lines up better with TRBJ2-7; the J call may be wrong. In germline, CDR1 is MNHEY, CDR2 SMNVEV (reference sequence). There are 13 residues in the CDR3. CDR3 sequence reads: CASSLGVAYEQYF. DNA for the CDR3: TGTGCCAGCAGTTTAGGGGTCGCCTACGAGCAGTACTTC.

This chain uses TRBV11-2 with TRBJ1-6; D unclear. Germline V gives CDR1 SGHAT, CDR2 FQNNGV. With 5 bases removed from V and 10 bases from J, the gap between germline ends came to 30 bases. CDR3 length equals 19 residues. The CDR3: CASSPRRDWGVPDVSPLHF. The CDR3 nucleotides are TGTGCCAGCAGCCCCCGGAGGGATTGGGGAGTACCTGACGTCTCACCCCTCCACTTT.

The chain has TRBV7-6 and TRBJ1-6, with 9 bases aligning to TRBD1. V shed 4 bases, J shed 10 bases, and the junction held 5 bases outside the gene matches. Germline V gives CDR1 SGHVS, CDR2 FNYEAQ. The length of the CDR3 is 14 residues. CDR3 amino acids: CASSWTGVDSPLHF. Written as DNA, the CDR3 is TGTGCCAGCAGCTGGACAGGGGTGGACTCACCCCTCCACTTT.

The chain has TRBV21-1 and TRBJ1-5. TRBV21-1 is described as a pseudogene. The CDR3 is 12 amino acids. The CDR3 nucleotides read TGTGCCAGCAGCAAAGCGGGTCAGCCCCAGCATTTT. It specifies CASSKAGQPQHF.

This clone was recorded a few times. The rearrangement links TRBV6-6 to TRBJ1-2; D is ambiguous. This CDR3 is built from 11 residues. Trimming shortened V by 6 bases and J by 6 bases, and 8 bases separated the two germline ends. Germline loops: CDR1 MNHNY, CDR2 SVGAGI (reference sequence). CDR3 region: CASRNGDGYTF. The CDR3 DNA reads TGTGCCAGCAGAAACGGCGATGGCTACACCTTC.

The J gene is TRBJ2-2, the V gene TRBV6-6; 9 bases map to TRBD2. Germline lookup yields CDR1 MNHNY and CDR2 SVGAGI (reference sequence). Unmatched junction bases numbered 6, after V lost 6 bases and J lost 7 bases. The CDR3 is 14 residues long. The CDR3 nucleotides read TGTGCCAGCAGGCGGGAGGGCCAGGTCGGGGAGCTGTTTTTT. Translation: CASRREGQVGELFF.

By share, this clone counts as medium-sized. The rearrangement links TRBV5-4 to TRBJ2-4; TRBD1 matches at 8 bases. Per germline, CDR1 SGHNT and CDR2 YYREEE (reference sequence). CDR3 length: 16 residues. V trimming: 4 bases; J trimming: 6 bases; junction bases outside the gene matches: 12. The CDR3 DNA follows: TGTGCCAGCAGCCCGGACAGGGCGGTCTCTGGAAACATTCAGTACTTC. Its translation: CASSPDRAVSGNIQYF.

V gene TRBV4-1 combines with J gene TRBJ2-1, with D tentatively TRBD1 (5 bases). The CDR3 totals 15 residues. The V and J ends lost 0 bases and 1 base respectively, with 7 bases between them. CDR1 is MGHRA and CDR2 is YSYEKL in the germline V gene. In nucleotides, the CDR3 is TGCGCCAGCAGCCAAGACAGGGCATCCTACAATGAGCAGTTCTTC. Its protein product is CASSQDRASYNEQFF.

By share, this clone ranks as medium-sized (0.01 to 0.1%). This chain uses TRBV4-3 with TRBJ1-6; TRBD1 agrees at 9 bases. This CDR3 spans 16 amino acids. Looked up from germline, CDR1 is LGHNA and CDR2 is YSLEER. J was trimmed by 6 bases and V by 0 bases; bases with no gene match: 3. CDR3 bases: TGCGCCAGCAGCCAAGATCCGGACAGGGGTAATTCACCCCTCCACTTT. Translating gives CASSQDPDRGNSPLHF.

The rearrangement uses TRBV4-3 and TRBJ1-1; tentative D call: TRBD1 (5 bases). CDR1 and CDR2 (germline): LGHNA, YSLEER. Trimming shortened V by 4 bases and J by 2 bases, and 14 bases separated the two germline ends. The CDR3 totals 15 residues. The CDR3 is CASSPSGRDNTEAFF. DNA for the CDR3: TGCGCCAGCAGCCCGAGCGGCAGGGATAACACTGAAGCTTTCTTT.

The V call is TRBV5-4, the J call TRBJ2-5; TRBD1 matches 8 bases. V was pared by 3 bases and J by 3 bases, with 4 bases of the junction left unmatched. The V gene's germline CDR1 is SGHNT and CDR2 YYREEE (reference sequence). The CDR3 runs to 14 residues. In DNA form, the CDR3 reads TGTGCCAGCAGCTCACCGACAGGGGAAGAGACCCAGTACTTC. Translation: CASSSPTGEETQYF.

This chain connects TRBV6-6 to TRBJ1-6; D unresolved. The CDR3 extends over 13 amino acids. Germline loops: CDR1 MNHNY, CDR2 SVGAGI (reference sequence). Trimming stripped 5 bases from V and 4 bases from J, with 6 bases between. DNA for the CDR3: TGTGCCAGCAGTCCCTCTTATAATTCACCCCTCCACTTT. It encodes CASSPSYNSPLHF.

The genes are TRBV7-2 and TRBJ2-3; D gene uncertain. V gave up 1 base and J gave up 2 bases, with 1 base separating them. The V gene's germline CDR1 is SGHTA and CDR2 FQGNSA. This CDR3 region has 12 residues. The DNA of the CDR3 is TGTGCCAGCAGCTTAGACACAGATACGCAGTATTTT. It translates to CASSLDTDTQYF. Using reference TRBV7-2 and TRBJ2-3 for the parts outside the CDR3, the full variable domain is GAGVSQSPSNKVTEKGKDVELRCDPISGHTALYWYRQSLGQGLEFLIYFQGNSAPDKSGLPSDRFSAERTGGSVSTLTIQRTQQEDSAVYLCASSLDTDTQYFGPGTRLTVL.

The V and J genes are TRBV6-5 and TRBJ1-6; D is ambiguous. Germline V gives CDR1 MNHEY, CDR2 SVGAGI. Trimming shortened V by 9 bases and J by 10 bases, and 13 bases separated the two germline ends. This CDR3 spans 12 amino acids. The DNA for the CDR3 is TGTGCCAGTAGTCAGCTTCTCTCACCCCTCCACTTT. This translates into CASSQLLSPLHF.

The chain joins TRBV29-1 to TRBJ1-1; D is possibly TRBD1 (6 bases). The CDR3 contains 13 residues. V was shortened by 7 bases and J by 0 bases, with 12 bases between the two germline ends. Per the germline V gene, CDR1 is SQVTM and CDR2 is ANQGSEA. The CDR3 coding sequence is TGCAGCGGGGGGCCCGGCATGAACACTGAAGCTTTCTTT. Protein product: CSGGPGMNTEAFF.

This clone was seen just once. The chain is built from TRBV9 and TRBJ2-7; D possibly corresponds to TRBD2 (7 bases). CDR1 SGDLS and CDR2 YYNGEE come from the germline V gene. This CDR3 comprises 15 residues. The ends were cut back, 3 bases at V and 0 bases at J, with 13 bases in the middle. In nucleotides, the CDR3 is TGTGCCAGCAGCGCCTCGGGGGGCTCCTCCTACGAGCAGTACTTC. Its protein is CASSASGGSSYEQYF.

This clone came up a few times. V gene TRBV6-5 combines with J gene TRBJ2-7; perhaps TRBD1 as D (6 bases). The V gene's germline CDR1 is MNHEY and CDR2 SVGAGI. This CDR3 contains 14 residues. The germline V and J ends were trimmed by 0 bases and 4 bases, with 10 bases remaining between them. The CDR3 loop is CASSYSQGRYEQYF. CDR3 nucleotide sequence: TGTGCCAGCAGTTACTCACAGGGTCGGTACGAGCAGTACTTC.

CDR3 DNA sequence: TGTGCCAGTAGTATTGGCGGACAGGGATTTTACCCCTACGAGCAGTACTTC. This gives the protein CASSIGGQGFYPYEQYF. The J gene is TRBJ2-7, the V gene TRBV19; 8 positions match TRBD1. Germline-derived CDR1 and CDR2 are LNHDA and SQIVND (reference sequence). CDR3 size: 17 residues. Trimming at V came to 3 bases and at J to 2 bases, leaving 12 bases not matched to a gene.

The gene calls are TRBV29-1 and TRBJ2-3; unclear D gene. V was pared by 3 bases and J by 3 bases, with 10 bases between. Germline CDR1 and CDR2: SQVTM and ANQGSEA. The CDR3 contains 13 residues. CDR3 amino acids: CSVDDTGTDTQYF. CDR3 nucleotides: TGCAGCGTTGATGACACTGGGACAGATACGCAGTATTTT.

By frequency in the sample, this clone is medium-sized. This chain connects TRBV7-2 to TRBJ2-3; 9 bases agree with TRBD2. The CDR3 has 16 amino acids. V trimming: 6 bases; J trimming: 3 bases; junction bases outside the gene matches: 10. The germline gives CDR1 SGHTA, CDR2 FQGNSA. The CDR3 nucleotides read TGTGCCAGCAGACGAGCTAGCGGGGTGTCGACAGATACGCAGTATTTT. Its translation: CASRRASGVSTDTQYF.

The chain employs TRBV6-6 and TRBJ2-7; no definite D call. Between the trimmed V and J ends, which lost 5 bases and 0 bases, there was a span of 8 bases. Germline V CDR1 and CDR2: MNHNY, SVGAGI (reference sequence). CDR3 length: 13 residues. In nucleotides, the CDR3 is TGTGCCAGCAGTCATTTGAGCTCCTACGAGCAGTACTTC. Amino acids: CASSHLSSYEQYF.

This rearrangement joins TRBV11-3 to TRBJ2-2, with 12 nucleotides matching TRBD2. The V segment lost 6 bases and the J segment 3 bases; nucleotides outside the gene matches: 2. The V gene's germline CDR1 is SGHNT and CDR2 YENEEA. The CDR3 contains 15 residues. This CDR3 reads CASRASGRDTGELFF. The CDR3 DNA sequence: TGTGCCAGCAGGGCTAGCGGGAGGGACACCGGGGAGCTGTTTTTT.

V usage is TRBV6-5 and J usage is TRBJ1-6; TRBD1 matches 8 bases. Germline CDR1 reads MNHEY; CDR2 reads SVGAGI. The CDR3 is 15 residues long. With V trimmed by 5 bases and J by 9 bases, 9 bases remained unmatched. In DNA, the CDR3 is TGTGCCAGCAGTCCGGCCAGGGGGCTTAGTTCACCCCTCCACTTT. It is translated as CASSPARGLSSPLHF.

This chain links TRBV30 with TRBJ1-5, with D perhaps TRBD1 (5 bases). The CDR3 has 13 amino acids. Germline CDR1 and CDR2: GTSNPN and SVGIG (reference sequence). Trimming took off 4 bases at V and 7 bases at J, with 14 bases between the two ends. The CDR3 DNA is TGTGCCTGGACGTCTGGGGGAGACCAGCCCCAGCATTTT. Translating it yields CAWTSGGDQPQHF.

This clone is medium-sized. The chain uses TRBV13 and TRBJ1-5; D is unclear. Germline CDR1 and CDR2: PRHDT and FYEKMQ (reference sequence). The CDR3 runs to 15 residues. Trimming took 4 bases from V and 4 from J, leaving 14 bases between them. The CDR3 DNA follows: TGTGCCAGCAGCTCCGGAAGAGGGCAAAATCAGCCCCAGCATTTT. Its translation: CASSSGRGQNQPQHF.